These 7 T cell receptor beta chains originate from one sample sequenced in a study of T cells in Graves' hyperthyroidism and ophthalmopathy. The TCR beta CDR3 regions underwent amplification using RNA transcripts as the source. HTBI primers were employed in a first-round RT-PCR of the TCR CDR3. TCRdb itself ran the multiplex PCR reads through MiXCR, one entry per CDR3 protein. The data hold some 570,000 distinct CDR3 sequences, with about a sixth observed a single time. Sequenced material: blood. Receptor source: a woman under 30 with Graves' ophthalmopathy.

This clonotype was found many times. CDR3 sequence (DNA): TGTGCCAGCAGTTACGGTCCTAACATGAACACTGAAGCTTTCTTT. Its translation: CASSYGPNMNTEAFF. The V gene is TRBV6-5, the J gene TRBJ1-1; unclear D gene. Trimming took 2 bases from V and 0 from J, leaving 10 bases between them. The CDR3 totals 15 residues. Germline V gene data show CDR1 as MNHEY and CDR2 as SVGAGI.

The chain combines TRBV2 with TRBJ2-3, with 9 bases fitting TRBD1. This CDR3 has 14 residues. Germline V CDR1 and CDR2: SNHLY, FYNNEI. Unmatched junction bases numbered 5, after V lost 6 bases and J lost 4 bases. The CDR3 spells CASRPGQGSDTQYF. The CDR3 coding sequence is TGTGCCAGCAGACCCGGACAGGGGTCAGATACGCAGTATTTT. The complete variable domain, with remaining parts taken from reference TRBV2 and TRBJ2-3, reads EPEVTQTPSHQVTQMGQEVILRCVPISNHLYFYWYRQILGQKVEFLVSFYNNEISEKSEIFDDQFSVERPDGSNFTLKIRSTKLEDSAMYFCASRPGQGSDTQYFGPGTRLTVL.

This clonotype was observed a few times. V is TRBV28 and J is TRBJ1-3; TRBD1 is a possible D gene (6 bases). Trimming stripped 5 bases from V and 0 bases from J, with 14 bases between. Germline V lookup: CDR1 MDHEN, CDR2 SYDVKM. The CDR3 length is 16 residues. This chain's CDR3 is CASSPRQVFSGNTIYF. CDR3 nucleotides: TGTGCCAGCAGTCCCCGACAGGTCTTCTCTGGAAACACCATATATTTT. The complete variable domain, with remaining parts taken from reference TRBV28 and TRBJ1-3, reads DVKVTQSSRYLVKRTGEKVFLECVQDMDHENMFWYRQDPGLGLRLIYFSYDVKMKEKGDIPEGYSVSREKKERFSLILESASTNQTSMYLCASSPRQVFSGNTIYFGEGSWLTVV.

This clonotype was detected only a few times. This sequence joins TRBV6-1 and TRBJ2-2; D possibly corresponds to TRBD1 (6 bases). The germline CDR1 and CDR2 sequences are MNHNS and SASEGT. The V end lost 6 bases, the J end lost 8 bases, and 19 bases lay between the germline ends. The length of the CDR3 is 15 residues. The CDR3 DNA reads as TGTGCCAGCAGCCCCGGGACATCCCCCGCGGGGGAGCTGTTTTTT. It yields the protein CASSPGTSPAGELFF.

The chain's CDR3 is CASSENRVYQPQHF. The CDR3 nucleotides are TGTGCCAGCAGTGAAAACAGGGTCTATCAGCCCCAGCATTTT. V and J are TRBV6-1 and TRBJ1-5; D possibly corresponds to TRBD1 (6 bases). Germline CDR1 reads MNHNS; CDR2 reads SASEGT. V was cut by 2 bases and J by 5 bases, with 10 bases left in between. The CDR3 consists of 14 residues.

The chain carries TRBV12-3 or TRBV12-4 and TRBJ2-5, with a possible D match to TRBD2 (6 bases). Trimming removed 3 bases from V and 5 bases from J, with 13 bases in between. The CDR3 spans 14 residues. Here the CDR3 reads CASSLGLGGETQYF. In DNA, the CDR3 is TGTGCCAGCAGTTTGGGATTAGGAGGGGAGACCCAGTACTTC.

V is TRBV6-5 and J is TRBJ1-3, with TRBD1 matching 7 bases. Germline trimming cut 0 bases from V and 1 base from J; bases unmatched to any gene: 12. The germline V gene has CDR1 MNHEY and CDR2 SVGAGI. This CDR3 region has 19 residues. The CDR3 sequence: CASSYSKGQYRSSGNTIYF. CDR3 coding DNA: TGTGCCAGCAGTTACTCGAAGGGACAGTATCGGTCTTCTGGAAACACCATATATTTT.